This paragraph reports one T cell receptor (beta chain). Its antigen remains unidentified. The sample holds no much larger clone one base away, and base qualities are not on file. The CDR3 regions of human TCRbeta chains were analyzed by immunosequencing. The source study handled its data this way. Repertoire TCRs were matched against a reference library of SARS-CoV-2-specific TCRs generated with the MIRA antigen-specificity platform. Breadth was defined as the fraction of unique TCRs that were SARS-CoV-2-associated, and depth was defined as the fraction of total T cells that were SARS-CoV-2-associated. Using the MIRA data, each spike-specific TCR was mapped to the spike region that the TCR reacts to and placed in a CD4 or CD8 class. Log10-transformed breadth and depth values were compared by one-way ANOVA with Sidak's multiple comparisons tests. TCRdb took over this immuneACCESS table, retaining in-frame rearrangements with V and J assigned. Such tables are incomplete; in checked studies, under half of the missing clones stem from an unresolved V gene, and the remainder is unexplained. The V and J calls and clone size were taken over from that table, and D and trimming were inferred from the DNA. Across this sample there are 100,000 to 150,000 clones, with roughly 88% seen only once. The top ten constitute approximately 0.98% of the sample.

This entry belongs to a study of T cell responses to AZD1222 COVID-19 vaccine (dated by TCRdb to the early 2020s). Notes on the research overall: A total of approximately 240 trial participants underwent TCR sequencing, of whom 200 to 220 received two doses of AZD1222 and about 25 received two doses of the MenACWY control vaccine. Trial participants were enrolled by age into subgroups of 18-55, 56-69 and 70-plus years, and 148, 28 and 57 TCR-sequenced participants, respectively, were included in these subgroups.

The sample's time point label, in plain terms: about 28 days (+/-7) after the second vaccine dose. Because spike-specific TCR depth and breadth did not differ between the two schedules, AZD1222 recipients who got a second dose at roughly 4 weeks were pooled with those who got a second dose at roughly 12 weeks. Vaccinee samples were obtained from the UK trials COV001 and COV002, which included a single-blind randomized controlled phase 2/3 trial of AZD1222 (ChAdOx1 nCoV-19) in healthy adults. Trial participant PBMC samples were collected at day 0 and day 28 after the second dose for TCRbeta chain sequencing. On the study overall, not on this receptor specifically: After two AZD1222 doses, spike-specific TCR breadth and depth were significantly higher than at day 0 and than in MenACWY recipients. Because no day 14 peak-response samples were available, repertoires were characterized only after the peak T cell response. Conclusions about previously exposed vaccinees are limited, since just a handful of AZD1222 recipients were seropositive for SARS-CoV-2 at baseline. Vaccine-associated CD4 TCRs spanned the whole spike protein, with dominant responses in regions 160-218 and 743-854. Participants were mostly white British, with more females than males. The authors suggested clonal diversity may have been underestimated. The 56-69-year group was small, and its depth increase did not reach significance, likely because of low power. Reportedly, close to half of the unique spike-specific TCRs recognized epitopes lying outside the regions that are mutated in the B.1.351 and B.1.1.7 variants.

V ends up 2 bases short and J 1 base short, with an unmatched junction base count of 6. There are 17 amino acids in the CDR3, from cysteine to phenylalanine inclusive. Only CDR3 DNA remains: 51 bases, in frame from the first base. CDR1 and CDR2 (KGHSH, LQKENI) derive from the germline V gene. The chain is made from TRBV18 and TRBJ2-3, and TRBD1 matches 10 of the central bases. The sample was peripheral blood, taken 28 days after the second AZD1222 dose. This receptor was obtained from an adult who received the AZD1222 COVID-19 vaccine. The DNA sequence reads TGTGCCAGCTCACCAGCGACAGGGGGCGGTGGCACAGATACGCAGTATTTT. Translated, this is CASSPATGGGGTDTQYF. Here the CDR3 is joined to the reference TRBV18 and TRBJ2-3 genes, and the full variable domain is: NAGVMQNPRHLVRRRGQEARLRCSPMKGHSHVYWYRQLPEEGLKFMVYLQKENIIDESGMPKERFSAEFPKEGPSILRIQQVVRGDSAAYFCASSPATGGGGTDTQYFGPGTRLTVL.